The entry below describes one T cell receptor beta chain. Its specificity is not known. TCRdb independently ran MiXCR on the reads; one entry per CDR3 protein. The table lists about 500,000 distinct CDR3 sequences, roughly a third of them singletons. V was pared by 0 bases and J by 8 bases, with 5 bases between. The V gene's germline CDR1 is LGHNA and CDR2 YNFKEQ. The CDR3 consists of 12 residues. This sample was included in a study of T cell repertoires in cytomegalovirus infection. The starting material was cultured PBMCs, obtained from culture after CMV antigen stimulation. This clonotype was obtained from a human donor in good health (CMV status not recorded). Some clones in this sample may be carry-over from other donors' samples. The rearrangement links TRBV4-2 to TRBJ2-1; D is undetermined. The CDR3 reads CASSQDRHEQFF. The DNA for the CDR3 is TGTGCCAGCAGCCAAGATCGACATGAGCAGTTCTTC.